This T cell receptor beta chain was sequenced in a study of molecular identifiers for immune sequencing clone quantification. Previously described methods and listed TCR primers were employed for the bulk TCR libraries. Each CDR3 protein is one row after TCRdb ran MiXCR on the PCR reads. The table has under 600,000 distinct CDR3 sequences, about a fifth seen once. Whole-study results and caveats: Shared barcodes on identical TCR molecules could underestimate the sizes of highly expanded clones. Effector cells kept over 97% of their molecules in clones above 20 RNA copies, while naive cells kept under 1% there.

Naive CD8 libraries used roughly 17,000 to 1,000,000 sorted cells and 10%, 30% or 50% RNA. This clonotype was observed at least ten times. Its antigen is unknown. The germline V gene has CDR1 SGHAT and CDR2 FQDESV (reference sequence). The CDR3 spans 14 residues. Trimming took 5 bases from V and 3 from J, leaving 14 bases between them. Sequencing used naive CD8+ T cells from blood, with Jurkat cell RNA spiked in. Described subset: FACS-sorted CD8+CD4-CCR7+CD45RA+ naive T cells. This TCR derives from a human donor in good health. Some libraries in this study had Jurkat cell RNA spiked in. The J gene is TRBJ2-7, the V gene TRBV11-1; either TRBD1 or TRBD2 may fit D (5 bases each). This chain's CDR3 is CASSPEVGDYEQYF. The CDR3 nucleotides read TGTGCCAGCAGCCCGGAGGTGGGGGACTACGAGCAGTACTTC.